The clone carrying this TCR beta chain was counted at least ten times. The antigen is not known. In the ophthalmopathy cohort, Clinical Activity Score was at least 3, NOSPECS grade at least 4, and duration under 3 months. Fresh peripheral blood, 7.5 to 10 ml, was the source of the PBMCs. This sample stems from a study of T cells in Graves' hyperthyroidism and ophthalmopathy. At the level of the study: Peripheral blood was drawn at first diagnosis, prior to all treatment. Study results and limitations: Among clonotypes expanded in thyroid above 0.001, most were also found in blood.

The germline CDR1 and CDR2 sequences are LGHNT and FRNRAP. The V and J ends lost 1 base and 0 bases, in that order; junction bases with no gene match: 1. This CDR3 is built from 15 residues. RNA transcripts served as the template for amplifying TCR beta CDR3 regions. In the first-round RT-PCR of the TCR CDR3, the HTBI primer set was used. Each CDR3 protein gets one entry after TCRdb re-called the multiplex PCR reads with MiXCR. The sample holds over 350,000 distinct CDR3 sequences, around 20% seen once. J is TRBJ1-1 and V is TRBV12-5, with 8 positions matching TRBD1. The receptor's source is a man aged 18 to 30 with Graves' ophthalmopathy. Sequenced: blood. The CDR3 region is CASGLGTGLNTEAFF. CDR3 DNA sequence: TGTGCTAGTGGTTTGGGGACAGGGTTGAACACTGAAGCTTTCTTT.